This is a list of T cell receptor beta chains from one sample in a study of radiation and T cells in renal cell carcinoma. The table came from immunoSEQ multiplex PCR; TCRdb's copy has only in-frame clones and leaves some out. This repertoire shows 90,000 to 100,000 clones, 86% found once; its top ten account for less than 10%. The sample here was blood, taken from a patient whose treatment included radiotherapy and nephrectomy. These TCRs come from a man in his fifties or sixties with renal cell carcinoma. CDR3s include the opening cysteine and the closing phenylalanine or tryptophan. A D gene is named only where the DNA matches it firmly.

d_call | v_call | cdr3_aa
. | TRBV6-1 | CASSARFGSATNEKLFF
. | TRBV30 | CAWSVGGSNSPLHF
TRBD1 | TRBV7-4 | CASSARGRDRACNNTGELFF
TRBD2 | TRBV6-5 | CASSYSLAGDYEQYF
. | TRBV13 | CASSLGYEQFF
TRBD1 | TRBV11-3 | CASSPGQGFYNEQFF
. | TRBV2 | CASSQDGVTGELFF
. | TRBV15 | CATSTDSNQPQHF
TRBD2 | TRBV15 | CATSRDGRAFNEQYF
TRBD2 | TRBV7-9 | CASSPLAGGGPYEQYF
. | TRBV6-5 | CASSYSRTTGEQYF
TRBD1 | TRBV7-2 | CASNEQGRGSNQPQHF
TRBD1 | TRBV9 | CASSVPGQNHANTGELFF
. | TRBV27 | CASSTQQGLEQYF
TRBD2 | TRBV18 | CASSPRWEGIHEQYF
TRBD2 | TRBV10-3 | CAISESIGGTDTGYNEQFF
. | TRBV11-2 | CASSSGVLDTQYF
. | TRBV6-1 | CASTAGRSGANVLTF